This T cell receptor (beta chain) was documented in a study of T cell repertoires in cytomegalovirus infection. Whole-study context: Researchers turned to recently identified HLA-C-restricted CMV epitopes as well as well-studied HLA-B-restricted ones. Study-wide results and caveats: CMV carriers having the relevant HLA were flagged by cumulative public TCR beta family frequency.

TCRdb re-called the reads with MiXCR, one entry per CDR3 protein. The sample lists 150,000 or so distinct CDR3 sequences; about a fifth were seen once. Germline V gene sequence: CDR1 DFQATT, CDR2 SNEGSKA (reference sequence). There are 13 residues in the CDR3. V was pared by 6 bases and J by 2 bases, with 10 bases between. Notes on this clonotype: As yet, its antigen is unknown.

The sequence came from a human donor in good health (CMV status not recorded). Some clones in this sample may be carry-over from other donors' samples. The source was CD8+ T cells from cultured PBMCs, collected from culture after CMV antigen stimulation. The rearrangement joins TRBV20-1 to TRBJ2-2; TRBD1 is a possible D gene (6 bases). In nucleotides, the CDR3 is TGCAGTGCCCCGGACAGAAACACCGGGGAGCTGTTTTTT. The encoded protein is CSAPDRNTGELFF.